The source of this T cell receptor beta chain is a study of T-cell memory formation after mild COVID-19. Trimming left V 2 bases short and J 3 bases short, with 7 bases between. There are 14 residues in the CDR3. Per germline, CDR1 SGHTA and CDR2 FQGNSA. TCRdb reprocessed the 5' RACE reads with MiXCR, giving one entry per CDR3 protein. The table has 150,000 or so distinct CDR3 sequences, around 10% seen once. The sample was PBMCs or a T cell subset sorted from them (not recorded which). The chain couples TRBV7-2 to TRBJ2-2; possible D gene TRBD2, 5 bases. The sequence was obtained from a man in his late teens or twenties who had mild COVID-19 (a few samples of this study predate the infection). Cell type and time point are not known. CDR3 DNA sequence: TGTGCCAGCAGCTTAAGGCGGGACACCGGGGAGCTGTTTTTT. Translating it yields CASSLRRDTGELFF.